One and the same sample provided the 29 T cell receptor beta chains below, sequenced in a study of control samples from healthy donors and cancer patients. Generated by immunoSEQ multiplex PCR, the TCRdb table keeps only in-frame clones and is missing some. Altogether approximately 150,000 clones are present, less than 95% being singletons, with the ten largest covering 14%. The sequenced sample consisted of PBMCs. The receptor set was obtained from a man in his 60s with colorectal cancer.

V usage is TRBV5-1 and J usage is TRBJ1-2; D remains ambiguous. V lost 5 bases and J lost 1, with 15 bases in between. This CDR3 has 15 residues. Germline V gene sequence: CDR1 SGHRS, CDR2 YFSETQ. CDR3 residues: CASREGRSDNYGYTF. The DNA of the CDR3 is TGCGCCAGCAGAGAAGGACGGAGTGATAACTATGGCTACACCTTC.

The rearrangement joins TRBV23-1 to TRBJ1-4; a weak D match, TRBD1 (6 bases). TRBV23-1 is an open reading frame, and its role is uncertain. Trimming took off 2 bases at V and 2 bases at J, with 18 bases between the two ends. This CDR3 is 18 amino acids long. Written as DNA, the CDR3 is TGCGCCAGCAGTCAAGGTCCGAGACAGGAGTACACTAATGAAAAACTGTTTTTT. Translating gives CASSQGPRQEYTNEKLFF.

J is TRBJ2-1 and V is TRBV12-3 or TRBV12-4; D gene uncertain. V was pared by 5 bases and J by 7 bases, with 9 bases between. This CDR3 comprises 12 residues. CDR3: CASSSPFNEQFF. Written as DNA, the CDR3 is TGTGCCAGCAGTAGTCCTTTTAATGAGCAGTTCTTC.

The table lists this clone with a count of one. This rearrangement joins TRBV14 to TRBJ1-2; tentatively, D is TRBD1 (6 bases). Trimming pared 4 bases from V and 7 bases from J, leaving 10 bases between. The CDR3 consists of 12 residues. Germline assignment: CDR1 SGHDN and CDR2 FVKESK. CDR3 nucleotides: TGTGCCAGCAGCCCACAGGGCGGTGGCTACACCTTC. Translated: CASSPQGGGYTF.

V is TRBV10-2 and J is TRBJ2-3; weak D call: TRBD2 (6 bases). This CDR3 comprises 14 residues. The ends were cut back, 3 bases at V and 7 bases at J, with 14 bases in the middle. CDR1 and CDR2 (germline): WSHSY, SAAADI. CDR3 bases: TGCGCCAGCAGTGACGACGGGCGGGGAAATACGCAGTATTTT. It translates to CASSDDGRGNTQYF.

The rearrangement uses TRBV6-5 and TRBJ2-3; a possible D gene is TRBD1 (6 bases). This CDR3 is 15 amino acids long. Germline CDR1 and CDR2: MNHEY and SVGAGI. V shed 6 bases and J shed 1 base, with 14 bases lying between them. The CDR3 coding sequence is TGTGCCAGCAGGTTAGGGGGTTATGGCACAGATACGCAGTATTTT. This gives the protein CASRLGGYGTDTQYF.

The gene calls are TRBV7-9 and TRBJ2-5; maybe TRBD2 (6 bases). This CDR3 spans 14 amino acids. CDR1 and CDR2 from the germline V gene are SEHNR and FQNEAQ (reference sequence). Trimming removed 1 base at V and 1 base at J, with 7 bases between. DNA of the CDR3: TGTGCCAGCAGCTTAGGGACTATCCAAGAGACCCAGTACTTC. As protein: CASSLGTIQETQYF.

J is TRBJ1-4 and V is TRBV5-8; 8 nucleotides align to TRBD1. The trim removed 3 bases at V and 2 bases at J, leaving 0 bases unmatched. In germline, CDR1 is SGHTS, CDR2 YDEGEE. CDR3 size: 14 residues. The CDR3 is CASSYRGTNEKLFF. The CDR3 nucleotides are TGTGCCAGCAGCTACAGGGGGACTAATGAAAAACTGTTTTTT.

This rearrangement joins TRBV7-8 to TRBJ1-5; no clear D. Trimming removed 5 bases at V and 2 bases at J, with 10 bases between. There are 14 residues in the CDR3. Germline assignment: CDR1 SGHVS and CDR2 FQNEAQ. CDR3: CASSPLLGNQPQHF. CDR3 bases: TGTGCCAGCAGCCCCTTACTTGGCAATCAGCCCCAGCATTTT.

The gene calls are TRBV29-1 and TRBJ2-5; TRBD2 matches 10 bases. V dropped 8 bases and J dropped 1; count of bases not matched to a gene: 10. There are 15 residues in the CDR3. CDR1 SQVTM and CDR2 ANQGSEA come from the germline V gene. The CDR3 nucleotides are TGCAGCCCCGGGGGCAGCGGGGGGGGCCAAGAGACCCAGTACTTC. Its translation is CSPGGSGGGQETQYF.

The V and J genes are TRBV5-1 and TRBJ1-1, with D maybe TRBD1 (5 bases). The CDR3 consists of 15 residues. The V and J ends lost 1 base and 0 bases respectively, with 10 bases between them. Germline V lookup: CDR1 SGHRS, CDR2 YFSETQ. The CDR3 region is CASSLTDRMNTEAFF. The CDR3 DNA sequence: TGCGCCAGCAGCTTGACTGACAGAATGAACACTGAAGCTTTCTTT.

The rearrangement joins TRBV5-1 to TRBJ1-1; 7 nucleotides agree with TRBD1. The germline CDR1 and CDR2 sequences are SGHRS and YFSETQ. There are 15 residues in the CDR3. V gave up 4 bases and J gave up 4 bases; unmatched junction bases: 10. Here the CDR3 reads CASSRSGTALTEAFF. CDR3 bases: TGCGCCAGCAGCCGTTCAGGGACAGCCCTCACTGAAGCTTTCTTT.

The gene calls are TRBV7-9 and TRBJ2-5; 11 bases are shared with TRBD1. Germline CDR1 reads SEHNR; CDR2 reads FQNEAQ (reference sequence). V gave up 3 bases and J gave up 2 bases; unmatched junction bases: 5. The CDR3 extends over 16 amino acids. The CDR3 bases are TGTGCCAGCAGCTTCGGACAGGGGGCACGGCAAGAGACCCAGTACTTC. It is translated as CASSFGQGARQETQYF. The full variable domain, its missing parts supplied by reference TRBV7-9 and TRBJ2-5, is DTGVSQNPRHKITKRGQNVTFRCDPISEHNRLYWYRQTLGQGPEFLTYFQNEAQLEKSRLLSDRFSAERPKGSFSTLEIQRTEQGDSAMYLCASSFGQGARQETQYFGPGTRLLVL.

This clone was counted between two and nine times. The V gene is TRBV19, the J gene TRBJ1-4; D unresolved. The CDR3 runs 15 residues. V was cut by 10 bases and J by 6 bases, with 21 bases left in between. Germline lookup yields CDR1 LNHDA and CDR2 SQIVND (reference sequence). The CDR3 bases are TGTGCCACCGGGAGAGGGATGGGAGGAGATGAAAAACTGTTTTTT. Protein sequence: CATGRGMGGDEKLFF. The whole variable domain, remainder taken from reference TRBV19 and TRBJ1-4, is DGGITQSPKYLFRKEGQNVTLSCEQNLNHDAMYWYRQDPGQGLRLIYYSQIVNDFQKGDIAEGYSVSREKKESFPLTVTSAQKNPTAFYLCATGRGMGGDEKLFFGSGTQLSVL.

The chain uses TRBV18 and TRBJ2-5, with a possible D match to TRBD2 (6 bases). V was clipped by 6 bases and J by 5 bases, with 13 bases between them. Germline values: CDR1 KGHSH, CDR2 LQKENI. The CDR3 spans 13 residues. For the CDR3, the DNA is TGTGCCAGCTCTCCCCAAGGAGGGGAGACCCAGTACTTC. Protein product: CASSPQGGETQYF.

V and J are TRBV24-1 and TRBJ1-1, with TRBD1 identical over 8 bases. The V segment lost 7 bases and the J segment 2 bases; nucleotides outside the gene matches: 11. CDR3 length: 16 residues. Germline V gene data show CDR1 as KGHDR and CDR2 as SFDVKD. The CDR3 is CATSPITGGGNTEAFF. The DNA of the CDR3 is TGTGCCACCAGCCCAATAACAGGGGGAGGTAACACTGAAGCTTTCTTT.

V is TRBV6-4 and J is TRBJ1-5; D may be TRBD1 (6 bases). V was cut by 4 bases and J by 1 base, with 14 bases left in between. CDR3 size: 16 residues. The V gene's germline CDR1 is MRHNA and CDR2 SNTAGT. CDR3: CASSVLTGFSNQPQHF. In DNA, the CDR3 is TGTGCCAGCAGTGTCCTCACAGGGTTCAGCAATCAGCCCCAGCATTTT.

The gene calls are TRBV2 and TRBJ2-7, with D possibly TRBD1 on 5 matching bases. The CDR3 totals 12 residues. V lost 10 bases to trimming and J lost 7 bases, with 17 bases between them. Germline assignment: CDR1 SNHLY and CDR2 FYNNEI. CDR3 in amino acids: CATTGFPPEQYF. The CDR3 nucleotides read TGTGCCACAACAGGATTCCCCCCAGAGCAGTACTTC.

V usage is TRBV19 and J usage is TRBJ1-2; D perhaps matches TRBD1 (5 bases). The germline gives CDR1 LNHDA, CDR2 SQIVND (reference sequence). Trimming removed 7 bases at V and 3 bases at J, with 9 bases between. CDR3 length: 12 residues. CDR3 DNA sequence: TGTGCCAGTAAGGCCAGGGACTATGGCTACACCTTC. It codes for CASKARDYGYTF.

The chain has TRBV3-1 (or the pseudogene TRBV3-2) and TRBJ1-5; D remains ambiguous. CDR1 is LGHDT and CDR2 is YNNKEL in the germline V gene (reference sequence). V dropped 0 bases and J dropped 4 bases, with 4 bases sitting between them. The CDR3 is 13 amino acids. The CDR3 loop reads CASSQDTNQPQHF. Written as DNA, the CDR3 is TGTGCCAGCAGCCAAGACACTAATCAGCCCCAGCATTTT.

The chain carries TRBV7-2 and TRBJ1-1; tentatively, D is TRBD1 (5 bases). Trimming cost V 1 base and J 4 bases, with 13 bases left between them. CDR1 and CDR2 from the germline V gene are SGHTA and FQGNSA. There are 15 residues in the CDR3. The CDR3: CASSLGGVVGTEAFF. CDR3 coding DNA: TGTGCCAGCAGCTTAGGAGGGGTGGTAGGCACTGAAGCTTTCTTT. Supplemented by reference TRBV7-2 and TRBJ1-1, the full variable domain reads GAGVSQSPSNKVTEKGKDVELRCDPISGHTALYWYRQSLGQGLEFLIYFQGNSAPDKSGLPSDRFSAERTGGSVSTLTIQRTQQEDSAVYLCASSLGGVVGTEAFFGQGTRLTVV.

V and J are TRBV28 and TRBJ1-2; TRBD1 matches 11 bases. Germline CDR1 and CDR2: MDHEN and SYDVKM. Germline trimming cut 6 bases from V and 5 bases from J; bases unmatched to any gene: 8. This CDR3 region has 15 residues. The DNA for the CDR3 is TGTGCCAGCAGCACCTCGGACAGGGGGCCTTATGGCTACACCTTC. This codes for CASSTSDRGPYGYTF.

The chain recombines TRBV19 with TRBJ1-3, with D possibly being TRBD1 (5 bases). Trimming removed 2 bases from V and 1 base from J, with 15 bases in between. There are 17 residues in the CDR3. Per germline, CDR1 LNHDA and CDR2 SQIVND (reference sequence). CDR3 DNA: TGTGCCAGTAGTATATATGGGACGGAGAATTCTGGAAACACCATATATTTT. This sequence encodes CASSIYGTENSGNTIYF.

V is TRBV19 and J is TRBJ2-7; TRBD1 is a possible D gene (6 bases). Trimming removed 6 bases from V and 4 bases from J, with 16 bases in between. Per germline, CDR1 LNHDA and CDR2 SQIVND (reference sequence). The CDR3 length is 14 residues. As DNA, the CDR3 is TGTGCCAGTAGAGTGCGGCAGGGGATTTACGAGCAGTACTTC. Its protein product is CASRVRQGIYEQYF.

Regarding this clone: The sample carries other DNA sequences with the same CDR3. This sequence joins TRBV10-3 and TRBJ1-5; no definite D call. CDR1 is ENHRY and CDR2 is SYGVKD in the germline V gene. This CDR3 is 12 amino acids long. Deletions cut 6 bases from V and 2 bases from J, with 5 bases between. This CDR3 is CAIREGNQPQHF. For the CDR3, the DNA is TGTGCCATCAGAGAGGGCAATCAGCCCCAGCATTTT.

Comment on this clone: The sample carries other DNA sequences with the same CDR3. V usage is TRBV7-9 and J usage is TRBJ2-7; D possibly matches TRBD1 or TRBD2 (5 bases each). The germline gives CDR1 SEHNR, CDR2 FQNEAQ (reference sequence). CDR3 length: 15 amino acids. V dropped 3 bases and J dropped 0 bases, with 12 bases sitting between them. Here the CDR3 reads CASSLGGGSSYEQYF. The CDR3 bases are TGTGCCAGCAGCTTGGGTGGGGGAAGCTCCTACGAGCAGTACTTC.

The chain uses TRBV5-6 and TRBJ1-1; D ambiguous. The CDR3 is made up of 13 amino acids. V was trimmed by 0 bases and J by 4 bases, leaving 7 bases between them. Germline V lookup: CDR1 SGHDT, CDR2 YYEEEE. In nucleotides, the CDR3 is TGTGCCAGCAGCTTGGGATCTACCACTGAAGCTTTCTTT. This translates into CASSLGSTTEAFF.

This chain connects TRBV27 to TRBJ2-2, with unresolved D. Per germline, CDR1 MNHEY and CDR2 SMNVEV (reference sequence). The V end was cut by 9 bases, the J end by 2 bases, with 7 bases between. The CDR3 runs to 12 residues. The CDR3 sequence is CASRFNTGELFF. The CDR3 nucleotides read TGTGCCAGTCGATTTAACACCGGGGAGCTGTTTTTT.

The V call is TRBV27, the J call TRBJ1-4; D unresolved. Germline V gene sequence: CDR1 MNHEY, CDR2 SMNVEV (reference sequence). This CDR3 region has 14 residues. Trimming cost V 5 bases and J 5 bases, with 12 bases left between them. The CDR3 region has the DNA TGTGCCAGCAGTCCGTACTCAATAAATGAAAAACTGTTTTTT. Translation: CASSPYSINEKLFF.